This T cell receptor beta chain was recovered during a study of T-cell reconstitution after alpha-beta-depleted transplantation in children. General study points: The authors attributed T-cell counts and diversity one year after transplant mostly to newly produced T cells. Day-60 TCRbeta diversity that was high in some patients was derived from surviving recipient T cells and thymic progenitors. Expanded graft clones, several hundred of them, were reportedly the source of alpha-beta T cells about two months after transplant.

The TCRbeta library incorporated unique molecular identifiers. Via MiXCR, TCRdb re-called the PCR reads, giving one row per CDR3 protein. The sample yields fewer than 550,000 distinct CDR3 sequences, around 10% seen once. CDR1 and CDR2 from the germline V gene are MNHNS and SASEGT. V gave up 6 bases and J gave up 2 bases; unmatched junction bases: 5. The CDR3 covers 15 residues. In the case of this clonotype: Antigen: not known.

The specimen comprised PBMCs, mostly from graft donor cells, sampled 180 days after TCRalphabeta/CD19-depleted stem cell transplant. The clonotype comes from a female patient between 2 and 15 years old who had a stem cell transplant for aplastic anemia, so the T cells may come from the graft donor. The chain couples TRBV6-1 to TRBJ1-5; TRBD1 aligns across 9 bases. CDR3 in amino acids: CASRPRQGGNQPQHF. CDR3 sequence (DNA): TGTGCCAGCAGACCAAGACAGGGGGGCAATCAGCCCCAGCATTTT.